The subject of this entry is one TCR beta chain. This sample is part of a study of shared clonotypes between healthy human individuals. The table came from immunoSEQ multiplex PCR; TCRdb's copy has only in-frame clones and leaves some out. The sample gives about 510,000 clones, 96% of which show up once; about 0.057% is in the top ten. This CDR3 region has 13 residues. V dropped 8 bases and J dropped 10; count of bases not matched to a gene: 10. Germline loops: CDR1 SQVTM, CDR2 ANQGSEA. Healthy and HIV-negative, the adult donors had no recent acute infections or vaccinations. V and J are TRBV29-1 and TRBJ1-6; 8 positions agree with TRBD1. The source material was naive CD4+ T cells sorted from blood. Documented subset: CD45RA+ positively selected. The receptor was derived from a woman in her thirties in good health. DNA of the CDR3: TGCAGCATTCAGACAGGGGCGGGCTCACCCCTCCACTTT. Amino acid sequence: CSIQTGAGSPLHF.